Listed below are T cell receptor beta chains from one sample, sequenced in a study of blood T cell repertoires in COVID-19. Assay: immunoSEQ multiplex PCR; the TCRdb copy retains only in-frame clones and omits some. The sample consists of roughly 200,000 clones, about 83% of them appearing once. Sequencing used peripheral blood. These receptors were obtained from a man aged 35 to 55 with active or convalescent COVID-19. Both conserved end residues are part of each CDR3. Each record gives: clone size, D gene, V gene, J gene, CDR3 DNA, CDR3 protein. The D gene is left open where the match is weak. Clone sizes are given selectively: once, few, many, or a class where the clone is expanded.

clone size: few; D gene: NA; V gene: TRBV24-1; J gene: TRBJ1-2; CDR3 DNA: TGTGCCACCGGCACCTCGTTCGGCTACACCTTC; CDR3 protein: CATGTSFGYTF
clone size: NA; D gene: TRBD1; V gene: TRBV7-9; J gene: TRBJ1-2; CDR3 DNA: TGTGCCAGCAGCCTGCGGGACAGTATTTATGGCTACACCTTC; CDR3 protein: CASSLRDSIYGYTF
clone size: NA; D gene: NA; V gene: TRBV18; J gene: TRBJ1-3; CDR3 DNA: TGTGCCAGCTCCCCTTCGGAGGGGCTCCGAAGCTCTGGAAACACCATATATTTT; CDR3 protein: CASSPSEGLRSSGNTIYF
clone size: NA; D gene: NA; V gene: TRBV18; J gene: TRBJ1-4; CDR3 DNA: TGTGCCAGCTCACCACGACAGACCGCCGAAAAACTGTTTTTT; CDR3 protein: CASSPRQTAEKLFF
clone size: NA; D gene: NA; V gene: TRBV12-5; J gene: TRBJ1-3; CDR3 DNA: TGTGCTAGTGGTCGAGAAGGAAACACCATATATTTT; CDR3 protein: CASGREGNTIYF
clone size: few; D gene: NA; V gene: TRBV7-9; J gene: TRBJ2-7; CDR3 DNA: TGTGCCAGCAGCTTACAGGGGTACTCCTACGAGCAGTACTTC; CDR3 protein: CASSLQGYSYEQYF
clone size: NA; D gene: NA; V gene: TRBV6-5; J gene: TRBJ1-2; CDR3 DNA: TGTGCCAGCAGTCGAAGCCTAGCGGTTGACTATGGCTACACCTTC; CDR3 protein: CASSRSLAVDYGYTF
clone size: once; D gene: TRBD2; V gene: TRBV5-1; J gene: TRBJ2-1; CDR3 DNA: TGCGCCAGCAGCCCTTTCCGGGCTAGCGGGGGGGATAGGAATGAGCAGTTCTTC; CDR3 protein: CASSPFRASGGDRNEQFF
clone size: NA; D gene: TRBD1; V gene: TRBV18; J gene: TRBJ1-5; CDR3 DNA: TGTGCCAGCTCTCAGGGACAGGGTACCGGTCAGCCCCAGCATTTT; CDR3 protein: CASSQGQGTGQPQHF
clone size: once; D gene: TRBD2; V gene: TRBV29-1; J gene: TRBJ2-2; CDR3 DNA: TGCAGCGTTGATGGGGGAGGGAGGACCGGGGAGCTGTTTTTT; CDR3 protein: CSVDGGGRTGELFF
clone size: NA; D gene: TRBD1; V gene: TRBV7-3; J gene: TRBJ2-3; CDR3 DNA: TGTGCCAGCAGCTCGGACAGGGGCACAGATACGCAGTATTTT; CDR3 protein: CASSSDRGTDTQYF
clone size: NA; D gene: NA; V gene: TRBV7-6; J gene: TRBJ2-7; CDR3 DNA: TGTGCCAGCGGAACCCCGGGACAACCCTACGAGCAGTACTTC; CDR3 protein: CASGTPGQPYEQYF
clone size: NA; D gene: TRBD1; V gene: TRBV27; J gene: TRBJ1-2; CDR3 DNA: TGTGCCAGCAGTCAACAGGGGGTCGCCAACTATGGCTACACCTTC; CDR3 protein: CASSQQGVANYGYTF
clone size: NA; D gene: TRBD1; V gene: TRBV11-3; J gene: TRBJ1-1; CDR3 DNA: TGTGCCAGCAGCCACGGACAGGGTCTGAACACTGAAGCTTTCTTT; CDR3 protein: CASSHGQGLNTEAFF
clone size: NA; D gene: TRBD1; V gene: TRBV7-2; J gene: TRBJ1-3; CDR3 DNA: TGTGCCAGCAGCTTATACCCCTCCCGACAGGGGGCAAACACCATATATTTT; CDR3 protein: CASSLYPSRQGANTIYF